This T cell receptor (beta chain) was found in a study of long-term antiretroviral therapy in people with HIV. Worth noting for this clone: Sequence at one end of the junction differs from germline and may be a read error.

CDR1 and CDR2 from the germline V gene are ENHRY and SYGVKD. The CDR3 is 14 amino acids. Survey level was the resolution at which the v3.0 immunoSEQ assay ran. Sequencing targeted 40,000-50,000 T-cell genomes per sample. The assay was immunoSEQ multiplex PCR, and TCRdb's table has in-frame clones only and misses some. There are about 22,000 clones in the sample; about 82% occur only once, and about 4.6% lies in the top ten. The V gene is TRBV10-3, the J gene TRBJ2-4, with 11 bases lining up with TRBD2. This receptor was taken from a man between 60 and 75 years old with HIV. The specimen was unsorted PBMCs, collected 1.3 years after starting antiretroviral therapy. For the CDR3, the DNA is TGTGCCATCAGTGAGTCGAAGCTAGCGGGGGGTATTAACTTC. Translated: CAISESKLAGGINF.